The rows below give T cell receptor beta chains drawn from one sample of a study of blood T cell repertoires in COVID-19. The protocol was immunoSEQ multiplex PCR, while the TCRdb copy is restricted to in-frame clones and leaves out a portion. This sample yields about 120,000 clones, of which roughly four fifths are seen a single time; approximately 5% belongs to the top ten. Specimen: peripheral blood. The source is a woman between 65 and 79 years old with acute or convalescent COVID-19. Each CDR3 is given with its conserved first and last residue. The D gene is left open where the match is weak. Some rows have no size entry. The others give once, few or many, or a class for an expanded clone.

J gene,D gene,V gene,clone size,CDR3 protein,CDR3 DNA
TRBJ1-2,TRBD1,TRBV12-5,.,CASGTGQGANYGYTF,TGTGCTAGTGGTACCGGACAGGGGGCTAACTATGGCTACACCTTC
TRBJ1-2,TRBD1,TRBV20-1,once,CSAATGVGYTF,TGCAGTGCTGCTACAGGGGTTGGCTACACCTTC
TRBJ2-7,TRBD1,TRBV2,.,CASSIGTGGDEQYF,TGTGCCAGCAGTATAGGGACAGGGGGCGACGAGCAGTACTTC
TRBJ1-2,TRBD1,TRBV5-4,few,CASSWGSGQGIRGYTF,TGTGCCAGCAGCTGGGGTTCGGGACAGGGGATCCGTGGCTACACCTTC
TRBJ2-2,.,TRBV11-2,.,CASSSSGELFF,TGTGCCAGCAGCTCTTCCGGGGAGCTGTTTTTT
TRBJ1-3,.,TRBV4-1,.,CASSQPRGTGNTIYF,TGCGCCAGCAGCCAACCAAGGGGGACTGGAAACACCATATATTTT
TRBJ2-6,.,TRBV14,.,CASSQNAPGSGANVLTF,TGTGCCAGCAGCCAAAACGCGCCAGGGTCTGGGGCCAACGTCCTGACTTTC
TRBJ2-1,.,TRBV3-1/TRBV3-2,.,CASSQIARDEQFF,TGTGCCAGCAGCCAAATTGCACGGGATGAGCAGTTCTTC
TRBJ2-7,.,TRBV5-4,few,CASSLAGNHEQYF,TGTGCCAGCAGCTTGGCGGGGAACCACGAGCAGTACTTC
TRBJ2-3,.,TRBV18,.,CASSPFDPRGDHRPGTQYF,TGTGCCAGCTCACCGTTCGACCCCAGGGGCGACCATCGCCCGGGTACGCAGTATTTT
TRBJ2-7,TRBD1,TRBV5-4,.,CASSRSGTAYEQYF,TGTGCCAGCAGCAGATCCGGGACAGCCTACGAGCAGTACTTC
TRBJ1-4,.,TRBV11-3,.,CASRAGHTTNEKLFF,TGTGCCAGCCGAGCAGGGCACACAACTAATGAAAAACTGTTTTTT
TRBJ2-1,TRBD1,TRBV29-1,.,CSVERSQGDVVF,TGCAGCGTTGAACGATCACAGGGGGACGTGGTCTTC
TRBJ2-5,TRBD1,TRBV3-1/TRBV3-2,.,CASGGQGVETQYF,TGTGCCAGCGGCGGACAGGGGGTCGAGACCCAGTACTTC
TRBJ1-5,.,TRBV19,.,CASSTLNQPQHF,TGTGCCAGTAGTACTTTGAATCAGCCCCAGCATTTT
TRBJ2-5,TRBD1,TRBV5-1,.,CASSPGQGQETQYF,TGCGCCAGCAGCCCCGGACAGGGGCAAGAGACCCAGTACTTC
TRBJ2-3,.,TRBV6-5,once,CASSSNRQADTQYF,TGTGCCAGCAGTTCAAACCGACAGGCAGATACGCAGTATTTT
TRBJ2-7,TRBD1,TRBV29-1,.,CSVEGQGGEQYF,TGCAGCGTGGAGGGACAGGGTGGGGAGCAGTACTTC
TRBJ1-1,.,TRBV24-1,.,CATRETGLNTEAFF,TGTGCCACCAGGGAAACAGGGTTAAACACTGAAGCTTTCTTT
TRBJ2-5,.,TRBV29-1,.,CSVVGSGNYQETQYF,TGCAGCGTTGTAGGGTCGGGGAATTACCAAGAGACCCAGTACTTC
TRBJ1-1,TRBD1,TRBV20-1,.,CSAWTGVLAFF,TGCAGTGCCTGGACAGGGGTGTTGGCTTTCTTT
TRBJ1-1,.,TRBV7-9,.,CASSLSPQTEAFF,TGTGCCAGCAGCTTATCACCTCAGACTGAAGCTTTCTTT
TRBJ1-4,.,TRBV7-9,.,CASSPGGGREKLFF,TGTGCCAGCAGCCCTGGGGGGGGAAGGGAAAAACTGTTTTTT
TRBJ2-5,TRBD1,TRBV5-1,.,CASSLARGYRGQETQYF,TGCGCCAGCAGCTTGGCCAGGGGCTACAGGGGACAAGAGACCCAGTACTTC
TRBJ2-3,.,TRBV7-2,.,CASSPTRGITDTQYF,TGTGCCAGCAGCCCTACTCGTGGTATCACAGATACGCAGTATTTT
TRBJ1-6,.,TRBV25-1,.,CASSESHASYNSPLHF,TGTGCCAGCAGTGAATCACATGCCTCCTATAATTCACCCCTCCACTTT
TRBJ1-6,.,TRBV6-5,once,CASHSSNNSPLHF,TGTGCCAGCCACAGCTCTAATAATTCACCCCTCCACTTT
TRBJ1-2,TRBD1,TRBV5-1,.,CASSLADRAGYTF,TGCGCCAGCAGCTTGGCTGACAGGGCTGGCTACACCTTC
TRBJ2-4,.,TRBV7-9,.,CASSSVQGPKNIQYF,TGTGCCAGCAGCTCAGTGCAGGGGCCCAAAAACATTCAGTACTTC
TRBJ2-1,TRBD2,TRBV4-1,.,CASSQDQRGSYNEQFF,TGCGCCAGCAGCCAAGATCAGCGGGGCTCCTACAATGAGCAGTTCTTC
TRBJ2-1,TRBD2,TRBV7-3,.,CASSRAGGSPNEQFF,TGTGCCAGCAGCCGCGCGGGGGGGTCCCCCAATGAGCAGTTCTTC
TRBJ2-3,TRBD2,TRBV9,.,CASSVGLAGGEDTQYF,TGTGCCAGCAGCGTGGGACTAGCGGGGGGTGAAGATACGCAGTATTTT
TRBJ1-6,TRBD1,TRBV7-8,.,CASSFRDSYNSPLHF,TGTGCCAGCAGCTTCCGGGACAGTTATAATTCACCCCTCCACTTT
TRBJ1-1,.,TRBV6-6,once,CASSYSTNRQNTEAFF,TGTGCCAGCAGTTACTCGACAAACCGCCAGAACACTGAAGCTTTCTTT
TRBJ1-2,.,TRBV9,.,CASASGIYGYTF,TGTGCCAGCGCATCCGGGATTTATGGCTACACCTTC
TRBJ1-2,TRBD1,TRBV7-2,.,CASSSTPWTGYGYTF,TGTGCCAGCAGCTCTACCCCCTGGACAGGGTATGGCTACACCTTC
TRBJ1-3,.,TRBV2,.,CASSLTGYGNTIYF,TGTGCCAGCAGTCTAACAGGGTACGGAAACACCATATATTTT
TRBJ2-2,.,TRBV7-2,.,CASSSNGLPGELFF,TGTGCCAGCAGTTCGAACGGACTTCCCGGGGAGCTGTTTTTT
TRBJ2-7,.,TRBV11-3,.,CASSLARGSESYF,TGTGCCAGCAGCTTAGCCCGAGGGAGCGAGAGTTACTTC
TRBJ2-3,.,TRBV9,.,CASSVELLTDTQYF,TGTGCCAGCAGCGTAGAACTGCTCACAGATACGCAGTATTTT
TRBJ1-2,TRBD1,TRBV6-5,once,CASIGQEGGYTF,TGTGCCAGCATCGGACAGGAGGGGGGCTACACCTTC
TRBJ1-1,.,TRBV4-3,.,CASSQDKGVVEAFF,TGCGCCAGCAGCCAAGATAAGGGGGTGGTGGAAGCTTTCTTT
TRBJ1-1,TRBD1,TRBV7-2,.,CASSATTGWNTEAFF,TGTGCCAGCAGCGCCACGACAGGGTGGAACACTGAAGCTTTCTTT
TRBJ1-2,TRBD1,TRBV29-1,.,CSVGTGATSNYGYTF,TGCAGCGTTGGGACAGGGGCGACCTCTAACTATGGCTACACCTTC
TRBJ1-1,.,TRBV18,.,CASSLDRSNTEAFF,TGTGCCAGCTCACTCGACAGGTCGAACACTGAAGCTTTCTTT
TRBJ1-2,TRBD1,TRBV6-5,.,CASGARDRGLGYTF,TGTGCCAGCGGCGCCCGGGACAGGGGGCTTGGCTACACCTTC
TRBJ1-4,.,TRBV19,.,CASSIPTRTNEKLFF,TGTGCCAGTAGTATACCGACACGGACTAATGAAAAACTGTTTTTT